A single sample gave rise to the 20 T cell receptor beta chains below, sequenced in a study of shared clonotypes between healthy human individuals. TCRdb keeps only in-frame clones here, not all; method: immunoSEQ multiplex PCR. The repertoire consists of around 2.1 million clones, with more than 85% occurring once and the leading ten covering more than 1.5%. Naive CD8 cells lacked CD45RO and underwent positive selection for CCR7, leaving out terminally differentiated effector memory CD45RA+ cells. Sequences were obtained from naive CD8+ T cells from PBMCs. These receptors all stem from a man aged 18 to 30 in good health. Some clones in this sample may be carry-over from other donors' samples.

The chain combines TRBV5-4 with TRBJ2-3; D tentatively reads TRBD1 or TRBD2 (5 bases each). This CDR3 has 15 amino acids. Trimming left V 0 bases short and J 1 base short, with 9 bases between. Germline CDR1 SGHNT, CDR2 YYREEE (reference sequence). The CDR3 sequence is CASSLGGGGTDTQYF. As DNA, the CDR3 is TGTGCCAGCAGCTTGGGTGGGGGAGGCACAGATACGCAGTATTTT.

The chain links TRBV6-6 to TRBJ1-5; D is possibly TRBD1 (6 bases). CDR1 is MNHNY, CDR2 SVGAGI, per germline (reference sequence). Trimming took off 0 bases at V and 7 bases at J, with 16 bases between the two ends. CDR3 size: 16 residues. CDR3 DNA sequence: TGTGCCAGCAGTTACTCGCCCGGGGGGCGCGGACAGCCCCAGCATTTT. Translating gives CASSYSPGGRGQPQHF.

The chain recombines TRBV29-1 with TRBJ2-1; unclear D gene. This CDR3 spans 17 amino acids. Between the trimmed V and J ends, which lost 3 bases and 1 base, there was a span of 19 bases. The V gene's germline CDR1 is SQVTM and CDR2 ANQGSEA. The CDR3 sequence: CSVEALSARRSYNEQFF. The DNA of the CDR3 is TGCAGCGTTGAGGCGTTGTCAGCGAGGCGGTCCTACAATGAGCAGTTCTTC.

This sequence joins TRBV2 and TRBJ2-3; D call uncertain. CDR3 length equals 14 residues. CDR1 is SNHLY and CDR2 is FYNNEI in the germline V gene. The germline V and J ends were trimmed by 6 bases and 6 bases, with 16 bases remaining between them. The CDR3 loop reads CASREYPPRDTQYF. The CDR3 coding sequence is TGTGCCAGCAGGGAATACCCCCCTCGGGATACGCAGTATTTT.

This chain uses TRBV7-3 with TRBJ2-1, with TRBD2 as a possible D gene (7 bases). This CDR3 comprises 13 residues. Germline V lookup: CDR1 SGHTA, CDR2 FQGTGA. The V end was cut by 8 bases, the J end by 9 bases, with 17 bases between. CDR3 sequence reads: CASGGGGSGEQFF. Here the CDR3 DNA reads TGTGCCAGCGGGGGCGGCGGGAGTGGTGAGCAGTTCTTC.

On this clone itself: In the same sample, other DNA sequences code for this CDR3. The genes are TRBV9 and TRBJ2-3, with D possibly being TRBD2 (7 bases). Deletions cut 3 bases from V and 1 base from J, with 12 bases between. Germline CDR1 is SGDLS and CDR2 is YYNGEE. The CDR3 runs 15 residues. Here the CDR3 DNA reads TGTGCCAGCAGCGCCGGAGGGGGGGGCACAGATACGCAGTATTTT. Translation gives CASSAGGGGTDTQYF.

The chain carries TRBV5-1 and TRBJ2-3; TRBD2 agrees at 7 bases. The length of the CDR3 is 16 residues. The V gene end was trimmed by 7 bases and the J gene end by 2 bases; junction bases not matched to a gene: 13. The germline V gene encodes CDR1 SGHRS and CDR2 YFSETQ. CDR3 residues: CASRSGGRASTDTQYF. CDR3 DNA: TGCGCCAGCCGCTCCGGGGGGAGGGCTTCCACAGATACGCAGTATTTT.

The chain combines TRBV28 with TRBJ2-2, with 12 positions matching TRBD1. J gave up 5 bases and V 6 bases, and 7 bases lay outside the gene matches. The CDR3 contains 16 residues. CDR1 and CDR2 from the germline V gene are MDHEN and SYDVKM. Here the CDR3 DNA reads TGTGCCAGCAGAAAGCCGGGACAGGGGGCGACCGGGGAGCTGTTTTTT. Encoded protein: CASRKPGQGATGELFF.

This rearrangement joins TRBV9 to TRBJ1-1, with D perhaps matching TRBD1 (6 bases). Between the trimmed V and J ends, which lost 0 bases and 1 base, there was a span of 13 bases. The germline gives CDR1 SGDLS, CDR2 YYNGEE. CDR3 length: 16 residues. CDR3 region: CASSVGVVTGNTEAFF. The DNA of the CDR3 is TGTGCCAGCAGCGTAGGGGTAGTGACAGGGAACACTGAAGCTTTCTTT.

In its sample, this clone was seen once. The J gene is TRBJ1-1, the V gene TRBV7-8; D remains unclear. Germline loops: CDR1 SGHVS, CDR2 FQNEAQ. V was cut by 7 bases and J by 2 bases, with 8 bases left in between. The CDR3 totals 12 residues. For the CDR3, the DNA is TGTGCCAGCACGGGGATTAACACTGAAGCTTTCTTT. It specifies CASTGINTEAFF.

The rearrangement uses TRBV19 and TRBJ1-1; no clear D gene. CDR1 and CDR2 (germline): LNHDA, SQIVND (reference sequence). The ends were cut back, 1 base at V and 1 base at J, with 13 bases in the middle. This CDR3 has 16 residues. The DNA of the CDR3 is TGTGCCAGTAGTATAGTTGAGGGTGGGGAGAACACTGAAGCTTTCTTT. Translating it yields CASSIVEGGENTEAFF.

The CDR3 protein is CASSSPGEDGIDYGYTF. As DNA, the CDR3 is TGTGCCAGCAGTTCGCCGGGAGAGGACGGAATAGACTATGGCTACACCTTC. V usage is TRBV27 and J usage is TRBJ1-2; D remains unclear. This CDR3 is built from 17 residues. Trimming pared 4 bases from V and 3 bases from J, leaving 21 bases between. Germline V gene lookup returns CDR1 MNHEY and CDR2 SMNVEV (reference sequence).

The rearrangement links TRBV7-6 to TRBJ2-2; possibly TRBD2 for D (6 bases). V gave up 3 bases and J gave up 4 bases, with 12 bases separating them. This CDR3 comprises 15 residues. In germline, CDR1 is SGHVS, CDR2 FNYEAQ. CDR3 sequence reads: CASSFAGRFTGELFF. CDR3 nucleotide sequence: TGTGCCAGCAGCTTCGCGGGGAGGTTCACCGGGGAGCTGTTTTTT.

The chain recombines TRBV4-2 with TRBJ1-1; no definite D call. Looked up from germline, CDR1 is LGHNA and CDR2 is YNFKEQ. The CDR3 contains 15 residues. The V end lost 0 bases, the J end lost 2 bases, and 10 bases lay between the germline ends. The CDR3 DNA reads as TGTGCCAGCAGCCAAGATCTGGTTAGTAACACTGAAGCTTTCTTT. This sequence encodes CASSQDLVSNTEAFF.

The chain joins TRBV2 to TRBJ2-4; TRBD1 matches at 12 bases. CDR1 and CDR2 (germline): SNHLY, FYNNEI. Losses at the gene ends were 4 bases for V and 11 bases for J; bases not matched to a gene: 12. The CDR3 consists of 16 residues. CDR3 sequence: CASSALVGQGARFQYF. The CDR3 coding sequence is TGTGCCAGCAGTGCTTTAGTGGGACAGGGGGCGAGGTTTCAGTACTTC.

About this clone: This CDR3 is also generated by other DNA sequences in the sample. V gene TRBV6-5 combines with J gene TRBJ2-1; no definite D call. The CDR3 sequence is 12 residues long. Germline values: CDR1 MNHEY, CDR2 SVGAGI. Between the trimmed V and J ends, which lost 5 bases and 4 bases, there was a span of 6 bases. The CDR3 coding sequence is TGTGCCAGCAGTCCCCCTTACAATGAGCAGTTCTTC. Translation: CASSPPYNEQFF.

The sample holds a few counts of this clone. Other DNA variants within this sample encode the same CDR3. CDR3 residues: CASSFGSYNEQFF. In DNA, the CDR3 is TGTGCCAGCAGTTTCGGCAGCTACAATGAGCAGTTCTTC. V usage is TRBV27 and J usage is TRBJ2-1; D remains ambiguous. The CDR3 runs to 13 residues. V shed 3 bases and J shed 3 bases, with 6 bases lying between them. In germline, CDR1 is MNHEY, CDR2 SMNVEV (reference sequence).

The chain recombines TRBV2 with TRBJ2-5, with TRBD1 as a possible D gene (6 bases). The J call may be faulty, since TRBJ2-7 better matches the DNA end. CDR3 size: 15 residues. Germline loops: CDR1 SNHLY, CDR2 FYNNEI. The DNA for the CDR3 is TGTGCCAGCAGTGTGAAAGGGGGAATAACCTACGAGCAGTACTTC. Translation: CASSVKGGITYEQYF.

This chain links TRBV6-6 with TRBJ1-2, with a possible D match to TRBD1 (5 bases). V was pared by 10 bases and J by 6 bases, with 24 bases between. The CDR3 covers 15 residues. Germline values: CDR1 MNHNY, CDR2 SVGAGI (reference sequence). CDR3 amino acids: CATIQDTRALDGYTF. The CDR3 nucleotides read TGTGCCACCATTCAGGACACAAGGGCCCTTGATGGCTACACCTTC.

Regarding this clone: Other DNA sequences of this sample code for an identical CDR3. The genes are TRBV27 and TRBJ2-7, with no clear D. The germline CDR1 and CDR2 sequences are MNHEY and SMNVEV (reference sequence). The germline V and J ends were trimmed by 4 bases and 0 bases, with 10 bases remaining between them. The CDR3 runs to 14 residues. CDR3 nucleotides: TGTGCCAGCAGTTCCGGGCGAAGCTCCTACGAGCAGTACTTC. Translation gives CASSSGRSSYEQYF.